This is a list of T cell receptor beta chains from one sample in a study of beta chain features in type 1 diabetes. The table came from immunoSEQ multiplex PCR; TCRdb's copy has only in-frame clones and leaves some out. This table holds hundreds of thousands of clones, roughly 12% found once. Sequenced input: naive CD4+ T cells from blood. These receptors were taken from a man between 18 and 35 years old in good health. Each CDR3 is given with its conserved first and last residue. The D gene is left open where the match is weak. Size values are once, few and many counts, or a class for expanded clones, and some rows have none.

J gene,D gene,V gene,clone size,CDR3 protein,CDR3 DNA
TRBJ2-2,-,TRBV5-1,-,CASSQREVEAGELFF,TGCGCCAGCAGCCAGAGGGAGGTCGAAGCCGGGGAGCTGTTTTTT
TRBJ2-2,-,TRBV20-1,-,CSARSDGELFF,TGCAGTGCTAGATCAGACGGGGAGCTGTTTTTT
TRBJ1-5,TRBD1,TRBV19,-,CASSTPTGDSNQPQHF,TGTGCCAGTAGTACCCCTACAGGGGATAGCAATCAGCCCCAGCATTTT
TRBJ2-1,TRBD2,TRBV7-3,few,CASSSTLPTSGGYNEQFF,TGTGCCAGCAGCTCCACACTACCAACTAGCGGGGGGTACAATGAGCAGTTCTTC
TRBJ2-3,-,TRBV18,few,CASSPGPDTQYF,TGTGCCAGCTCACCGGGCCCCGATACGCAGTATTTT
TRBJ2-7,TRBD1,TRBV25-1,-,CASSTHDRGMPYEQYF,TGTGCCAGCAGTACCCACGACAGGGGGATGCCCTACGAGCAGTACTTC
TRBJ2-7,-,TRBV7-9,many,CASSWGLDEQYF,TGTGCCAGCAGCTGGGGACTGGATGAGCAGTACTTC
TRBJ2-3,-,TRBV10-3,few,CAISENSGTDTQYF,TGTGCCATCAGTGAAAATAGCGGCACAGATACGCAGTATTTT
TRBJ1-2,TRBD1,TRBV18,few,CASSGTGGNYGYTF,TGTGCCAGCTCCGGGACAGGGGGGAACTATGGCTACACCTTC
TRBJ2-6,TRBD1,TRBV28,-,CASSPRTGLGGANVLTF,TGTGCCAGCAGTCCCAGGACAGGTTTAGGTGGGGCCAACGTCCTGACTTTC
TRBJ2-7,TRBD2,TRBV6-5,few,CASSYGLAGEQYF,TGTGCCAGCAGTTACGGGTTAGCGGGGGAGCAGTACTTC
TRBJ2-7,TRBD1,TRBV7-3,few,CASSIGTGGYEQYF,TGTGCCAGCAGCATTGGGACAGGGGGCTACGAGCAGTACTTC
TRBJ1-1,TRBD1,TRBV4-2,-,CASSQEDRANTEAFF,TGTGCCAGCAGCCAAGAGGACAGGGCGAACACTGAAGCTTTCTTT
TRBJ1-5,-,TRBV6-5,-,CASTRGPNQPQHF,TGTGCCAGCACAAGAGGGCCCAATCAGCCCCAGCATTTT
TRBJ1-2,TRBD1,TRBV4-3,few,CASSQDFQGAVFRGYTF,TGCGCCAGCAGCCAAGATTTCCAGGGGGCTGTTTTTCGCGGCTACACCTTC
TRBJ1-4,-,TRBV5-1,-,CASSFGDATNEKLFF,TGCGCCAGCAGCTTCGGGGATGCAACTAATGAAAAACTGTTTTTT
TRBJ1-2,-,TRBV28,-,CASSTSQVFYGYTF,TGTGCCAGCAGTACCTCGCAGGTTTTCTATGGCTACACCTTC
TRBJ2-4,-,TRBV13,-,CASSDNTPGGSTKNIQYF,TGTGCCAGCAGCGATAATACCCCGGGTGGGAGTACCAAAAACATTCAGTACTTC
TRBJ2-3,TRBD2,TRBV29-1,few,CSVDLAEITDTQYF,TGCAGCGTTGACCTAGCGGAAATCACAGATACGCAGTATTTT
TRBJ2-3,TRBD2,TRBV7-2,-,CASSWTSGTDTQYF,TGTGCCAGCAGCTGGACTAGCGGCACAGATACGCAGTATTTT
TRBJ2-2,-,TRBV30,-,CAWSVNWGANTGELFF,TGTGCCTGGAGTGTAAACTGGGGGGCGAACACCGGGGAGCTGTTTTTT
TRBJ1-2,-,TRBV13,-,CASSPTPPRGGYTF,TGTGCCAGCAGCCCTACCCCCCCTCGCGGGGGCTACACCTTC
TRBJ1-1,-,TRBV25-1,-,CASSLPGRGGTEAFF,TGTGCCAGCAGTTTGCCGGGGCGCGGGGGCACTGAAGCTTTCTTT
TRBJ1-1,-,TRBV11-2,-,CASSSRTGGVTEAFF,TGTGCCAGCAGCTCTCGGACGGGGGGGGTCACTGAAGCTTTCTTT
TRBJ2-7,TRBD1,TRBV7-9,few,CASSYPQGASYEQYF,TGTGCCAGCAGCTACCCACAGGGGGCCTCCTACGAGCAGTACTTC
TRBJ1-4,-,TRBV7-2,-,CASSPMGRAPNEKLFF,TGTGCCAGCAGCCCAATGGGGAGGGCCCCTAATGAAAAACTGTTTTTT
TRBJ2-7,TRBD1,TRBV5-4,-,CASSPRTGGYEQYF,TGTGCCAGCTCCCCCAGGACAGGGGGCTACGAGCAGTACTTC
TRBJ1-2,-,TRBV5-4,few,CASSNPMQGNYGYTF,TGTGCCAGCAGCAACCCGATGCAGGGAAACTATGGCTACACCTTC
TRBJ2-3,-,TRBV6-1,few,CASTRRWDTQYF,TGTGCCAGCACCCGGCGGTGGGATACGCAGTATTTT
TRBJ2-6,-,TRBV6-6,few,CASSSPAGTGANVLTF,TGTGCCAGCAGTTCCCCCGCCGGGACTGGGGCCAACGTCCTGACTTTC
TRBJ1-1,-,TRBV7-8,-,CASSQHANRVLNTEAFF,TGTGCCAGCAGTCAACACGCAAACAGGGTGCTTAACACTGAAGCTTTCTTT
TRBJ1-6,-,TRBV28,few,CASTGTPRFGNSPLHF,TGTGCCAGCACCGGGACTCCCCGATTCGGGAATTCACCCCTCCACTTT
TRBJ2-5,TRBD1,TRBV6-5,-,CASSYLTGGAGETQYF,TGTGCCAGCAGTTACCTGACAGGGGGCGCAGGGGAGACCCAGTACTTC
TRBJ2-1,TRBD2,TRBV15,once,CATSRPLAGGPNEQFF,TGTGCCACCAGCAGACCTCTAGCGGGAGGGCCAAATGAGCAGTTCTTC
TRBJ1-2,-,TRBV4-1,-,CASSPEPGMGGYTF,TGCGCCAGCAGCCCCGAACCGGGGATGGGAGGCTACACCTTC
TRBJ2-5,TRBD2,TRBV4-3,few,CASSQVGLAGGDQETQYF,TGCGCCAGCAGCCAAGTCGGACTAGCGGGGGGCGATCAAGAGACCCAGTACTTC
TRBJ2-5,-,TRBV30,few,CAWSVLDGVTQYF,TGTGCCTGGAGTGTACTTGATGGTGTGACCCAGTACTTC
TRBJ1-5,-,TRBV18,-,CASSPRGDSNQPQHF,TGTGCCAGCTCACCACGCGGTGATAGCAATCAGCCCCAGCATTTT
TRBJ2-1,-,TRBV11-3,-,CASSLGQGTLDEQFF,TGTGCCAGCAGCCTTGGCCAGGGAACCCTCGATGAGCAGTTCTTC
TRBJ1-5,-,TRBV6-1,few,CASTSGISNQPQHF,TGTGCCAGCACTTCAGGGATAAGCAATCAGCCCCAGCATTTT
TRBJ1-5,-,TRBV30,many,CAWSFGGNQPQHF,TGTGCCTGGAGTTTCGGGGGCAATCAGCCCCAGCATTTT
TRBJ2-1,TRBD2,TRBV5-1,few,CASSLGTRSYNEQFF,TGCGCCAGCAGCTTGGGGACTAGGTCCTACAATGAGCAGTTCTTC
TRBJ1-2,TRBD1,TRBV5-1,few,CASSRPDRYTF,TGCGCCAGCAGCCGACCGGACAGGTACACCTTC
TRBJ1-3,TRBD1,TRBV7-8,-,CASSLAGTGSSGNTIYF,TGTGCCAGCAGCTTAGCCGGGACAGGGAGCTCTGGAAACACCATATATTTT
TRBJ1-4,TRBD1,TRBV5-1,few,CASSSRQGEGEKLFF,TGCGCCAGCAGCTCCCGACAGGGAGAGGGTGAAAAACTGTTTTTT
TRBJ1-1,-,TRBV4-3,-,CASSQDAPGRTEAFF,TGCGCCAGCAGCCAAGATGCCCCAGGGAGGACTGAAGCTTTCTTT
TRBJ1-1,-,TRBV5-4,-,CASSLVRTMNTEAFF,TGTGCCAGCAGCTTGGTAAGGACTATGAACACTGAAGCTTTCTTT
TRBJ2-3,TRBD1,TRBV6-6,few,CASSYWTGQTDTQYF,TGTGCCAGCAGTTACTGGACAGGCCAGACAGATACGCAGTATTTT
TRBJ1-2,-,TRBV18,-,CASSPPWTKYGYTF,TGTGCCAGCTCACCACCGTGGACTAAGTATGGCTACACCTTC
TRBJ2-4,TRBD1,TRBV7-2,-,CASSLGGQGAEAKNIQYF,TGTGCCAGCAGCTTAGGGGGTCAGGGGGCTGAAGCCAAAAACATTCAGTACTTC
TRBJ2-7,TRBD2,TRBV28,-,CASNTGGLAGRYEQYF,TGTGCCAGCAATACAGGGGGACTAGCGGGGAGGTACGAGCAGTACTTC
TRBJ2-5,TRBD2,TRBV7-2,few,CASSTSGGGLWETQYF,TGTGCCAGCAGCACTAGCGGGGGGGGCCTTTGGGAGACCCAGTACTTC
TRBJ2-7,TRBD1,TRBV6-5,-,CASSYSGQASSYEQYF,TGTGCCAGCAGTTACTCAGGACAGGCGAGCTCCTACGAGCAGTACTTC